This T cell receptor (beta chain) emerged from a study of identical twins. TCRdb analysed the 5' RACE reads with MiXCR anew, one entry per CDR3 protein. The repertoire holds fewer than 250,000 distinct CDR3 sequences, with 6.5% to 9% as singletons. This CDR3 has 12 amino acids. Germline V gene lookup returns CDR1 SEHNR and CDR2 FQNEAQ (reference sequence). V lost 4 bases, J lost 10 bases, and 8 bases lay in between. This sample was also put to use in a study of yellow fever vaccine responses in identical twins.

This chain uses TRBV7-9 with TRBJ1-6, with D perhaps matching TRBD1 (5 bases). The origin of this receptor is a woman aged 18-29 years in good health. Specimen: CD8+ T cells sorted from blood. CDR3 bases: TGTGCCAGCAGCTCAGGGAAATCACCCCTCCACTTT. Protein product: CASSSGKSPLHF.